The 20 T cell receptor beta chains presented below share a single source sample, sequenced in a study of T cell changes during pregnancy in multiple sclerosis. Measured with immunoSEQ multiplex PCR; TCRdb has only the in-frame clones, and not every one. This repertoire shows around 40,000 clones, 92% found once; its top ten account for 26%. This sample comprised CD8+ T cells from peripheral blood mononuclear cells, obtained before pregnancy. The receptors originated from a female donor with multiple sclerosis, enrolled in a pregnancy study.

The chain links TRBV5-6 to TRBJ2-4, with TRBD1 as a possible D gene (6 bases). Per germline, CDR1 SGHDT and CDR2 YYEEEE. CDR3 length equals 16 residues. Trimming left V 4 bases short and J 0 bases short, with 14 bases between. CDR3 loop: CASSTGQFIAKNIQYF. CDR3 DNA: TGTGCCAGCAGCACCGGACAGTTTATAGCCAAAAACATTCAGTACTTC.

This chain joins TRBV5-6 and TRBJ1-5; 7 bases fit TRBD1. The CDR3 is made up of 15 amino acids. V lost 1 base and J lost 6; bases outside the gene matches: 7. Germline V gene lookup returns CDR1 SGHDT and CDR2 YYEEEE. This chain's CDR3 is CASSLMGQIGQPQHF. As DNA, the CDR3 is TGTGCCAGCAGCTTGATGGGACAGATAGGTCAGCCCCAGCATTTT.

The rearrangement joins TRBV6-5 to TRBJ1-2; D is undetermined. V lost 7 bases and J lost 7, with 10 bases in between. Germline CDR1 and CDR2: MNHEY and SVGAGI. The CDR3 is 11 amino acids. In nucleotides, the CDR3 is TGTGCCAGCAACGGGGAAGTTGGCTACACCTTC. Protein product: CASNGEVGYTF.

J is TRBJ2-3 and V is TRBV5-4, with 7 bases aligning to TRBD2. Looked up from germline, CDR1 is SGHNT and CDR2 is YYREEE (reference sequence). CDR3 length equals 16 residues. Unmatched junction bases numbered 6, after V lost 0 bases and J lost 2 bases. DNA of the CDR3: TGTGCCAGCAGCTTGGGTGCTAGCGGCAACACAGATACGCAGTATTTT. Its translation: CASSLGASGNTDTQYF.

There are a few counts of this clone. The chain uses TRBV9 and TRBJ2-7; D might be TRBD2 (7 bases). The CDR3 contains 14 residues. V lost 0 bases and J lost 8, with 15 bases in between. CDR1 and CDR2 from the germline V gene are SGDLS and YYNGEE. The CDR3 sequence is CASSVGGGDVKQYF. CDR3 nucleotides: TGTGCCAGCAGCGTAGGAGGGGGGGACGTCAAGCAGTACTTC.

V and J are TRBV7-9 and TRBJ1-4; no clear D. Germline assignment: CDR1 SEHNR and CDR2 FQNEAQ (reference sequence). V was pared by 11 bases and J by 5 bases, with 9 bases between. This CDR3 is 11 amino acids long. CDR3: CAVRINEKLFF. The CDR3 nucleotides read TGTGCCGTCCGTATCAATGAAAAACTGTTTTTT.

V is TRBV13 and J is TRBJ1-1; no firm D call. The V end was cut by 0 bases, the J end by 7 bases, with 9 bases between. Per the germline V gene, CDR1 is PRHDT and CDR2 is FYEKMQ (reference sequence). The CDR3 is 13 amino acids. The CDR3 sequence: CASSLGLGGEAFF. Written as DNA, the CDR3 is TGTGCCAGCAGCTTAGGCCTTGGCGGTGAAGCTTTCTTT.

The chain recombines TRBV5-4 with TRBJ2-1; TRBD2 aligns across 14 bases. After removal of 4 bases from V and 4 bases from J, the junction contained 4 bases not matched to a gene. Germline V gives CDR1 SGHNT, CDR2 YYREEE (reference sequence). The CDR3 spans 16 residues. CDR3 DNA: TGTGCCAGCAGCGGGACTAGCGGGAGAAGTTACAATGAGCAGTTCTTC. This translates into CASSGTSGRSYNEQFF.

CDR3 nucleotides: TGTGCCAGCAGTTCCCCTAAAGACAGGAACTATGGCTACACCTTC. This encodes CASSSPKDRNYGYTF. The chain uses TRBV6-5 and TRBJ1-2; possible D gene TRBD1, 6 bases. There are 15 residues in the CDR3. Germline V gives CDR1 MNHEY, CDR2 SVGAGI. The V gene lost 4 bases and the J gene lost 2 bases, with 14 bases spanning the gap.

The chain combines TRBV19 with TRBJ1-1; no reliable D call. The CDR3 is made up of 11 amino acids. Germline V gene lookup returns CDR1 LNHDA and CDR2 SQIVND (reference sequence). Trimming pared 7 bases from V and 5 bases from J, leaving 8 bases between. CDR3 region: CASIGETEAFF. CDR3 DNA sequence: TGTGCCAGTATCGGAGAAACTGAAGCTTTCTTT.

The chain uses TRBV28 and TRBJ2-1; D perhaps matches TRBD2 (6 bases). The CDR3 covers 15 residues. Germline V gene sequence: CDR1 MDHEN, CDR2 SYDVKM. V shed 3 bases and J shed 5 bases, with 14 bases lying between them. In DNA, the CDR3 is TGTGCCAGCAGTTTTTCGTCCGGCGGGAACAATGAGCAGTTCTTC. This translates into CASSFSSGGNNEQFF.

The CDR3 protein is CASSQDPVRSDNEQFF. In DNA form, the CDR3 reads TGTGCCAGCAGCCAAGATCCTGTCAGGTCAGACAATGAGCAGTTCTTC. The genes are TRBV4-2 and TRBJ2-1; D unresolved. Deletions cut 0 bases from V and 5 bases from J, with 14 bases between. In germline, CDR1 is LGHNA, CDR2 YNFKEQ. CDR3 length: 16 amino acids.

The chain links TRBV5-6 to TRBJ2-1, with no clear D. This CDR3 is built from 14 residues. Trimming shortened V by 1 base and J by 2 bases, and 7 bases separated the two germline ends. The V gene's germline CDR1 is SGHDT and CDR2 YYEEEE. This CDR3 is CASSLLPAYNEQFF. The DNA for the CDR3 is TGTGCCAGCAGCTTGTTACCAGCCTACAATGAGCAGTTCTTC.

The CDR3 nucleotides read TGCGCCAGCAGTGACGTCGCGGGAGACTACGAGCAGTACTTC. Its protein is CASSDVAGDYEQYF. The gene calls are TRBV10-2 and TRBJ2-7; 7 bases align to TRBD2. This CDR3 spans 14 amino acids. Germline V gene sequence: CDR1 WSHSY, CDR2 SAAADI. V was clipped by 3 bases and J by 3 bases; unmatched bases: 5.

The chain carries TRBV30 and TRBJ2-7; tentatively, D is TRBD2 (5 bases). V lost 0 bases and J lost 2, with 11 bases in between. The germline gives CDR1 GTSNPN, CDR2 SVGIG (reference sequence). The CDR3 is 14 amino acids. DNA for the CDR3: TGTGCCTGGAGTGTAACGGGGATCGCCTACGAGCAGTACTTC. It translates to CAWSVTGIAYEQYF. The variable domain in full, with the rest retrieved from reference TRBV30 and TRBJ2-7, is SQTIHQWPATLVQPVGSPLSLECTVEGTSNPNLYWYRQAAGRGLQLLFYSVGIGQISSEVPQNLSASRPQDRQFILSSKKLLLSDSGFYLCAWSVTGIAYEQYFGPGTRLTVT.

V usage is TRBV5-4 and J usage is TRBJ1-2; no clear D gene. Germline V CDR1 and CDR2: SGHNT, YYREEE (reference sequence). V dropped 0 bases and J dropped 4 bases, with 19 bases sitting between them. The CDR3 is 17 amino acids. The CDR3 bases are TGTGCCAGCAGCTTGGGATCGGCCGATCGGGGTATCTATGGCTACACCTTC. Protein sequence: CASSLGSADRGIYGYTF.

The rearrangement joins TRBV7-9 to TRBJ2-7; TRBD1 matches at 7 bases. CDR3 length equals 15 residues. Trimming cost V 5 bases and J 1 base; bases outside gene matches: 8. Germline CDR1 is SEHNR and CDR2 is FQNEAQ (reference sequence). DNA of the CDR3: TGTGCCAGCAGCCCCACCGGGACAGAATCCTACGAGCAGTACTTC. It translates to CASSPTGTESYEQYF.

The chain carries TRBV5-4 and TRBJ2-7; 12 bases are a match to TRBD2. CDR1 is SGHNT and CDR2 is YYREEE in the germline V gene (reference sequence). After removal of 5 bases from V and 6 bases from J, the junction contained 9 bases not matched to a gene. There are 15 residues in the CDR3. CDR3 region: CASSYLAGGSSEQYF. Here the CDR3 DNA reads TGTGCCAGCAGTTACCTAGCGGGGGGGAGCAGCGAGCAGTACTTC.

This chain connects TRBV9 to TRBJ1-1; TRBD1 agrees at 8 bases. Germline values: CDR1 SGDLS, CDR2 YYNGEE. The V gene end was trimmed by 2 bases and the J gene end by 4 bases; junction bases not matched to a gene: 10. This CDR3 contains 16 residues. The CDR3: CASSVAGGPVGTEAFF. The CDR3 DNA follows: TGTGCCAGCAGCGTCGCAGGGGGCCCCGTGGGCACTGAAGCTTTCTTT.

The chain couples TRBV7-9 to TRBJ2-1; 12 positions match TRBD1. Germline-derived CDR1 and CDR2 are SEHNR and FQNEAQ (reference sequence). Germline trimming cut 5 bases from V and 8 bases from J; bases unmatched to any gene: 10. The CDR3 is made up of 16 amino acids. The CDR3 reads CASSRTGQGAWDEQFF. As DNA, the CDR3 is TGTGCCAGCAGCCGTACGGGACAGGGGGCTTGGGATGAGCAGTTCTTC.